One and the same sample provided the 13 T cell receptor beta chains below, sequenced in a study of T cells in Graves' hyperthyroidism and ophthalmopathy. Authors of the study amplified TCR beta CDR3 regions from RNA transcripts. The study used the HTBI primer set for a first-round RT-PCR of the TCR CDR3. MiXCR, run by TCRdb on the multiplex PCR reads, gives a single entry per CDR3 protein. This table holds more than 450,000 distinct CDR3 sequences, just under 20% found once. Source material: blood. All receptors derive from a man aged 35 to 55 with Graves' ophthalmopathy.

This chain uses TRBV7-8 with TRBJ2-1, with 10 bases that match TRBD2. There are 14 residues in the CDR3. V lost 5 bases to trimming and J lost 8 bases; unmatched junction nucleotides: 6. The germline gives CDR1 SGHVS, CDR2 FQNEAQ. DNA for the CDR3: TGTGCCAGCAGCCCTAGCGGGAGAGGGCATGAGCAGTTCTTC. Residues: CASSPSGRGHEQFF.

DNA of the CDR3: TGTGCCAGCAGCCAACAGGGTGGGCAGAATGAGCAGTTCTTC. As protein: CASSQQGGQNEQFF. The V call is TRBV7-6, the J call TRBJ2-1; tentatively, D is TRBD1 (6 bases). Germline lookup yields CDR1 SGHVS and CDR2 FNYEAQ. The CDR3 is 14 residues long. V was cut by 5 bases and J by 7 bases, with 15 bases left in between.

The rearrangement joins TRBV7-9 to TRBJ2-5, with TRBD2 matching 7 bases. The CDR3 is 14 amino acids. The V and J ends lost 8 bases and 5 bases, in that order; junction bases with no gene match: 11. Germline CDR1 SEHNR, CDR2 FQNEAQ (reference sequence). CDR3 nucleotides: TGTGCCAGCGGCCCCCCTAGCGGCAGGGAGACCCAGTACTTC. It translates to CASGPPSGRETQYF.

The chain carries TRBV19 and TRBJ2-6; D perhaps matches TRBD2 (5 bases). Germline CDR1 and CDR2: LNHDA and SQIVND (reference sequence). V shed 6 bases and J shed 4 bases, with 13 bases lying between them. The CDR3 sequence is 15 residues long. The CDR3 loop reads CASRSGSTGANVLTF. The CDR3 DNA is TGTGCCAGTAGGTCGGGATCAACCGGGGCCAACGTCCTGACTTTC.

The chain has TRBV20-1 and TRBJ2-7; TRBD1 agrees at 7 bases. V lost 1 base, J lost 4 bases, and 4 bases stayed unmatched. Per germline, CDR1 DFQATT and CDR2 SNEGSKA (reference sequence). The length of the CDR3 is 13 residues. The DNA for the CDR3 is TGCAGTGCTAGAGGTGAGACAGGGTACGAGCAGTACTTC. As protein: CSARGETGYEQYF.

This clonotype was observed a handful of times. V usage is TRBV12-5 and J usage is TRBJ2-1; D is ambiguous. Germline V gene sequence: CDR1 LGHNT, CDR2 FRNRAP. V lost 3 bases, J lost 7 bases, and 7 bases lay in between. This CDR3 contains 12 residues. CDR3 sequence reads: CASGFYVNEQFF. As DNA, the CDR3 is TGTGCTAGTGGTTTTTACGTAAATGAGCAGTTCTTC.

A remark on this clonotype: Since no conserved phenylalanine or tryptophan closes the CDR3, a read error is the likely cause. The DNA of the CDR3 is TGTGCCAGCAGCTTAACAGGGGGCGTGAACACTGAAGCTTTCCTT. Protein product: CASSLTGGVNTEAFL. The chain is built from TRBV7-2 and TRBJ1-1; 9 bases align to TRBD1. This CDR3 has 15 amino acids. Germline V gives CDR1 SGHTA, CDR2 FQGNSA. V gave up 2 bases and J gave up 0 bases; unmatched junction bases: 1.

This clonotype was observed at least ten times. This rearrangement joins TRBV20-1 to TRBJ2-1; maybe TRBD1 (7 bases). V gave up 4 bases and J gave up 12 bases, with 13 bases separating them. Germline CDR1 DFQATT, CDR2 SNEGSKA (reference sequence). The CDR3 covers 11 residues. CDR3 sequence (DNA): TGCAGTGCTATCAGGGGGGCCATGCAGTTCTTC. This translates into CSAIRGAMQFF.

This clonotype occurred many times. V is TRBV5-1 and J is TRBJ2-5, with 8 bases fitting TRBD1. Germline V gives CDR1 SGHRS, CDR2 YFSETQ. V shed 2 bases and J 5 bases; nucleotides not matched to a gene: 8. This CDR3 has 15 residues. CDR3 coding DNA: TGCGCCAGCAGCTTTGGGCAGGGGGCTCGTGAGACCCAGTACTTC. It translates to CASSFGQGARETQYF.

The chain has TRBV9 and TRBJ2-6; 9 nucleotides agree with TRBD1. The ends lost 4 bases at V and 4 bases at J; junction bases unmatched: 9. This CDR3 is 17 amino acids long. The germline V gene has CDR1 SGDLS and CDR2 YYNGEE. CDR3 protein: CASSRRTGASGANVLTF. The CDR3 nucleotides read TGTGCCAGCAGCAGGAGGACAGGGGCTTCAGGGGCCAACGTCCTGACTTTC.

The chain employs TRBV11-3 and TRBJ2-7; 7 bases line up with TRBD2. Unmatched junction bases numbered 4, after V lost 8 bases and J lost 0 bases. This CDR3 contains 13 residues. Germline V gives CDR1 SGHNT, CDR2 YENEEA. DNA for the CDR3: TGTGCCAGCGCGGGGGAGGGCTCCTACGAGCAGTACTTC. Protein: CASAGEGSYEQYF.

The sample holds a few counts of this clonotype. This chain's CDR3 is CASSLQGGYHSPLHF. The CDR3 nucleotides are TGTGCCAGCAGCTTACAGGGGGGATATCATTCACCCCTCCACTTT. The V gene is TRBV6-1, the J gene TRBJ1-6; 8 bases map to TRBD1. CDR1 is MNHNS, CDR2 SASEGT, per germline. The CDR3 consists of 15 residues. V lost 6 bases and J lost 8; bases outside the gene matches: 9.

This clonotype appeared many times. The chain carries TRBV5-1 and TRBJ1-1; the D is unclear. CDR1 and CDR2 (germline): SGHRS, YFSETQ. The CDR3 has 13 residues. The V end was cut by 7 bases, the J end by 5 bases, with 15 bases between. CDR3 DNA sequence: TGCGCCAGCCGATTACGGACGGGAACTGAAGCTTTCTTT. This codes for CASRLRTGTEAFF.